This T cell receptor beta chain was sequenced during a study of identical twins. Study conclusions and caveats: Potential partial confounding of zero-insertion analyses by invariant MAIT and iNKT cells was noted. Insertions were reduced in abundant cord blood beta clonotypes but not in memory repertoires.

Using its own MiXCR run on the 5' RACE reads, TCRdb lists one record per CDR3 protein. This sample carries around 370,000 distinct CDR3 sequences, around 9.7% of them seen once, and the ten largest clones take more than 8%. Trimming left V 4 bases short and J 3 bases short, with 10 bases between. The CDR3 is 12 residues long. The germline CDR1 and CDR2 sequences are DFQATT and SNEGSKA (reference sequence). At least ten counts were recorded for this clonotype. As yet, its antigen is unknown. The J gene is TRBJ2-7, the V gene TRBV20-1, with D possibly TRBD1 on 5 matching bases. Material for sequencing was naive T cells sorted from blood. The receptor was derived from a woman aged 45-59 years in good health. The CDR3 DNA follows: TGCAGTGCTACCCCAGGGATCTACGAGCAGTACTTC. Its protein product is CSATPGIYEQYF.